These T cell receptor beta chains were read from a single sample in a study of blood T cell repertoires in COVID-19. Using immunoSEQ multiplex PCR, the repertoire was profiled, and TCRdb retains in-frame clones only, with some absent. The top ten hold around a tenth of the sample, which has roughly 99,000 clones, around 85% seen once. The sample was peripheral blood. Receptor source: a woman of 80 years or more with acute or convalescent COVID-19. Both conserved end residues are part of each CDR3. The D gene is left open where the match is weak. For some rows the clone size is stated as once, few or many, or as a class when expanded; others skip it.

j_call | clone_size | cdr3_length | v_call | d_call | cdr3_nt | cdr3_aa
TRBJ1-6 | NA | 17 | TRBV7-9 | TRBD1 | TGTGCCAGCAGCCGAAATACCGACAGGGTACGGAATTCACCCCTCCACTTT | CASSRNTDRVRNSPLHF
TRBJ2-4 | NA | 16 | TRBV7-9 | NA | TGTGCCAGCAGCTTAGATAGCAGCGTAGCCAAAAACATTCAGTACTTC | CASSLDSSVAKNIQYF
TRBJ1-6 | NA | 14 | TRBV5-1 | NA | TGCGCCAGCAGCTTGGGCGGAGACCATTCACCCCTCCACTTT | CASSLGGDHSPLHF
TRBJ2-5 | NA | 15 | TRBV5-1 | TRBD2 | TGCGCCAGCAGCCCTAGCGGGGGGTACCAAGAGACCCAGTACTTC | CASSPSGGYQETQYF
TRBJ2-2 | NA | 18 | TRBV18 | TRBD2 | TGTGCCAGCTCAGCCGGACTAGCGGGGGGTCCAATCACCGGGGAGCTGTTTTTT | CASSAGLAGGPITGELFF
TRBJ2-3 | NA | 15 | TRBV6-4 | NA | TGTGCCAGCAGTGACTCGAACAGACGCACAGATACGCAGTATTTT | CASSDSNRRTDTQYF
TRBJ1-5 | NA | 14 | TRBV27 | NA | TGTGCCAGCAGTCCGACGGGGTTAGTACAGCCCCAGCATTTT | CASSPTGLVQPQHF
TRBJ1-5 | NA | 23 | TRBV6-6 | TRBD1 | TGTGCCAGCAGTCTGGGAGGACAGGGCGGACAAGGCGAGAGAAGGTATAGCAATCAGCCCCAGCATTTT | CASSLGGQGGQGERRYSNQPQHF
TRBJ2-2 | NA | 17 | TRBV5-1 | TRBD2 | TGCGCCAGCACAAGAAGGCTAGCGGGGGCTAACACCGGGGAGCTGTTTTTT | CASTRRLAGANTGELFF
TRBJ1-6 | NA | 14 | TRBV6-5 | TRBD1 | TGTGCCAGCAGTCTCCGACAGGGAAATTCACCCCTCCACTTT | CASSLRQGNSPLHF
TRBJ1-5 | once | 14 | TRBV5-4 | NA | TGTGCCAGCAGCTTGTGGGGAGGGGCCGGGGCCCAGCATTTT | CASSLWGGAGAQHF
TRBJ1-2 | NA | 15 | TRBV5-4 | NA | TGTGCCAGCAGCTTGTCACCCGATCGGGGCTATGGCTACACCTTC | CASSLSPDRGYGYTF
TRBJ2-7 | few | 14 | TRBV14 | NA | TGTGCCAGCAGCCAGGGGCAGGGAGGATACGAGCAGTACTTC | CASSQGQGGYEQYF
TRBJ1-5 | NA | 13 | TRBV30 | NA | TGTGCCTGGAGTGCGCAGGGTGGCCAGCCCCAGCATTTT | CAWSAQGGQPQHF
TRBJ1-6 | NA | 14 | TRBV4-3 | NA | TGCGCCAGCAGCCAAGAGAGTCTTCATTCACCCCTCCACTTT | CASSQESLHSPLHF
TRBJ1-6 | NA | 15 | TRBV7-2 | NA | TGTGCCAGCAGTCAAACAGGGACCTGGGATTCACCCCTCCACTTT | CASSQTGTWDSPLHF
TRBJ2-7 | NA | 14 | TRBV6-6 | TRBD1 | TGTGCCAGCAGTTATTTCGGGACAGCCAGCGAGCAGTACTTC | CASSYFGTASEQYF
TRBJ1-1 | NA | 16 | TRBV5-4 | TRBD1 | TGTGCCAGCAGCACGGGACAGGGACTTAACACTGATGAAGCTTTCTTT | CASSTGQGLNTDEAFF
TRBJ1-4 | NA | 15 | TRBV4-3 | NA | TGCGCCAGCAGGCGGTCTGGGCAGGGCCACGAAAAACTGTTTTTT | CASRRSGQGHEKLFF
TRBJ2-7 | NA | 15 | TRBV19 | TRBD1 | TGTGCCAGTAGTATGGGACAGGGGACTTTTCACGAGCAGTACTTC | CASSMGQGTFHEQYF
TRBJ2-2 | NA | 17 | TRBV14 | NA | TGTGCCAGCAGCCAGGCCCAGTTCTTAACGAACACCGGGGAGCTGTTTTTT | CASSQAQFLTNTGELFF
TRBJ2-1 | NA | 13 | TRBV18 | NA | TGTGCCAGCGCCACCCGAGGGATACATGAGCAGTTCTTC | CASATRGIHEQFF
TRBJ1-5 | once | 14 | TRBV19 | NA | TGTGCCAGTAGGCAACGACAGCCTCTTGGACCCCAGCATTTT | CASRQRQPLGPQHF
TRBJ1-2 | few | 13 | TRBV11-1 | TRBD1 | TGTGCCAGCAGCCACGACAGGGCCGATGGCTACACCTTC | CASSHDRADGYTF
TRBJ1-6 | NA | 12 | TRBV18 | TRBD1 | TGTGCCTCCGGGACAGGGAATTCACCCCTCCACTTT | CASGTGNSPLHF
TRBJ2-1 | once | 15 | TRBV2 | TRBD2 | TGTGCCAGCAAATTAGGCGGGGGGGCCTGGAATGAGCAGTTCTTC | CASKLGGGAWNEQFF
TRBJ1-2 | once | 16 | TRBV6-2/TRBV6-3 | TRBD1 | TGTGCCAGCAGTTACGCCCAGGGACAGGGGAACTATGGCTACACCTTC | CASSYAQGQGNYGYTF
TRBJ1-5 | NA | 13 | TRBV5-6 | NA | TGTGCCAGCAGCGCTGGGCGAAATCAGCCCCAGCATTTT | CASSAGRNQPQHF
TRBJ1-1 | NA | 11 | TRBV6-6 | TRBD1 | TGTGCCAGCACGGGGGACAGGGAAGCTTTCTTT | CASTGDREAFF
TRBJ2-1 | NA | 13 | TRBV5-1 | TRBD2 | TGCGCCAGCAGATTAGCGGGGGGCGGGGAGCAGTTCTTC | CASRLAGGGEQFF
TRBJ1-2 | NA | 16 | TRBV3-1/TRBV3-2 | NA | TGTGCCAGCAGCCTCGGATACAGGAGCTCTAACTATGGCTACACCTTC | CASSLGYRSSNYGYTF
TRBJ1-1 | NA | 14 | TRBV3-1/TRBV3-2 | TRBD1 | TGTGCCAGCAGCCAAGAAGGTCGGGACAGGGAAGCTTTCTTT | CASSQEGRDREAFF
TRBJ1-2 | NA | 13 | TRBV6-2/TRBV6-3 | TRBD1 | TGTGCCAGCAGTCGAGGACAGGGTAACGGCTACACCTTC | CASSRGQGNGYTF
TRBJ1-2 | NA | 13 | TRBV5-1 | NA | TGCGCCAGCAGCCCGGGGGGATCGGGCGGCTACACCTTC | CASSPGGSGGYTF
TRBJ1-3 | medium-sized | 15 | TRBV6-6 | TRBD1 | TGTGCCAGCAGTTTCGGACAGGGACATTCGAACACCATATATTTT | CASSFGQGHSNTIYF
TRBJ1-2 | NA | 13 | TRBV2 | TRBD1 | TGTGCCAGCAGGGACAGGGGGCGCAGTGGCTACACCTTC | CASRDRGRSGYTF
TRBJ1-5 | NA | 15 | TRBV30 | TRBD1 | TGTGCCTGGAGCAGACCGGGACAGGGGAGTCAGCCCCAGCATTTT | CAWSRPGQGSQPQHF
TRBJ2-5 | NA | 18 | TRBV27 | TRBD2 | TGTGCCAGCAGTTTAGCAGGACTAGCCGGGGGGAATGTAGAGACCCAGTACTTC | CASSLAGLAGGNVETQYF
TRBJ2-1 | NA | 16 | TRBV24-1 | TRBD1 | TGTGCCACCAGTGAGGCCGGGACAGCTCGCTACAATGAGCAGTTCTTC | CATSEAGTARYNEQFF
TRBJ1-5 | NA | 15 | TRBV21-1 | NA | TGTGCCAGCAGCTTACCCCCGGGTCTCTATCAGCCCCAGCATTTT | CASSLPPGLYQPQHF
TRBJ2-2 | NA | 15 | TRBV24-1 | NA | TGTGCCACCAGTGGACCTAGGGGCGCGAACGGGGAGCTGTTTTTT | CATSGPRGANGELFF
TRBJ1-1 | NA | 15 | TRBV5-4 | NA | TGTGCCAGCAGCTTCTTCGGGGGAGTGAACACTGAAGCTTTCTTT | CASSFFGGVNTEAFF
TRBJ2-5 | NA | 15 | TRBV6-2/TRBV6-3 | NA | TGTGCCAGCAGCGCAGGACAGATGTACCAAGAGACCCAGTACTTC | CASSAGQMYQETQYF
TRBJ1-2 | NA | 15 | TRBV5-6 | NA | TGTGCCAGCAGCCGAACTACCGGACAGAACTATGGCTACACCTTC | CASSRTTGQNYGYTF
TRBJ2-3 | NA | 14 | TRBV18 | NA | TGTGCCAGCTCACCCACGACTAGCACAGATACGCAGTATTTT | CASSPTTSTDTQYF
TRBJ2-2 | NA | 17 | TRBV5-6 | TRBD2 | TGTGCCAGCAGCTTGATTACCGGGACTAGAAGGACCGGGGAGCTGTTTTTT | CASSLITGTRRTGELFF
TRBJ2-2 | NA | 15 | TRBV7-6 | TRBD1 | TGTGCCAGCAGCTCAGGGGGCATAAACACCGGGGAGCTGTTTTTT | CASSSGGINTGELFF
TRBJ2-5 | NA | 13 | TRBV11-2 | NA | TGTGCCAGCAGCTTAGGTGGGCCTGGGACCCAGTACTTC | CASSLGGPGTQYF
TRBJ1-2 | NA | 12 | TRBV28 | NA | TGTGCCAGCAAGCTACAGGGAGATGGCTACACCTTC | CASKLQGDGYTF
TRBJ2-3 | NA | 18 | TRBV15 | TRBD2 | TGTGCCACCAGCAGAGATGTCACTAGCGGGGGTCGGACAGATACGCAGTATTTT | CATSRDVTSGGRTDTQYF
TRBJ2-3 | NA | 16 | TRBV28 | TRBD2 | TGTGCCAGCAGTCTATTACTAGCGGGGGGGACAGATACGCAGTATTTT | CASSLLLAGGTDTQYF
TRBJ2-3 | NA | 16 | TRBV24-1 | TRBD2 | TGTGCCACCAGTACCGGACTAGCGGGGGGTGGGGATACGCAGTATTTT | CATSTGLAGGGDTQYF
TRBJ2-3 | NA | 16 | TRBV19 | TRBD2 | TGTGCCAGTAGTATATCGGCGGGGGGCAGCACAGATACGCAGTATTTT | CASSISAGGSTDTQYF